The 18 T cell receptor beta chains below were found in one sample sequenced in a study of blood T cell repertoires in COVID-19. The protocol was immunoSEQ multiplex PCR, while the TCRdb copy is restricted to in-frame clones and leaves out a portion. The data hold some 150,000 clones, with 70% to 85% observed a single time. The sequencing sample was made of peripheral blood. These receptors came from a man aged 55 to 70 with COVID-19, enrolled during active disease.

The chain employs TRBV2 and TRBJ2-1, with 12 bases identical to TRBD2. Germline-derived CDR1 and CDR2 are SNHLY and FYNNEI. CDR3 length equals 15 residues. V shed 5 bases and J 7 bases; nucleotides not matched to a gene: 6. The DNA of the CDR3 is TGTGCCAGCAGTCCTAGCGGGGGGGCCTGGAATGAGCAGTTCTTC. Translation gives CASSPSGGAWNEQFF.

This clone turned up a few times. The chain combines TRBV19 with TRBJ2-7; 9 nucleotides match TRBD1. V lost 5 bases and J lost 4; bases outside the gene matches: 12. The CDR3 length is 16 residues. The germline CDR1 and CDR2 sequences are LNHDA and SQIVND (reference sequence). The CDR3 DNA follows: TGTGCCAGTAGTCTCGATATGGGGACAGGGTTATACGAGCAGTACTTC. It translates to CASSLDMGTGLYEQYF.

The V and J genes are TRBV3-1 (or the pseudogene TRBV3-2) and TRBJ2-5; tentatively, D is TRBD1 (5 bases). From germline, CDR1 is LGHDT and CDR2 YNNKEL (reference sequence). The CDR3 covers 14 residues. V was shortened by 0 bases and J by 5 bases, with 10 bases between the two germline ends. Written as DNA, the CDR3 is TGTGCCAGCAGCCAAGATGCAGGGCGGGAGACCCAGTACTTC. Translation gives CASSQDAGRETQYF.

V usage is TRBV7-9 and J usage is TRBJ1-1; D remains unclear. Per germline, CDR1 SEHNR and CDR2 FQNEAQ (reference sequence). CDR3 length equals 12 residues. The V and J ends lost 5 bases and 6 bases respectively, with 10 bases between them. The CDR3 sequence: CASSRQSSEAFF. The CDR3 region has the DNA TGTGCCAGCAGCAGACAAAGCTCTGAAGCTTTCTTT.

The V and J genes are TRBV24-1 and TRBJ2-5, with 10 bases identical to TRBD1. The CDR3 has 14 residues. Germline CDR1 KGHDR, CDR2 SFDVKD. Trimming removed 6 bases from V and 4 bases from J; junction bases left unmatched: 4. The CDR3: CATSWRTGGETQYF. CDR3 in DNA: TGTGCCACCAGTTGGCGGACAGGGGGAGAGACCCAGTACTTC.

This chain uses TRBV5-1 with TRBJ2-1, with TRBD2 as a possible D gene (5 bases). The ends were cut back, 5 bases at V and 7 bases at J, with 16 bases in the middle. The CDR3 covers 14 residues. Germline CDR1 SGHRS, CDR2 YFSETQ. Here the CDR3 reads CASRGGLEMNEQFF. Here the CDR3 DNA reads TGCGCCAGCAGAGGAGGCCTAGAGATGAATGAGCAGTTCTTC.

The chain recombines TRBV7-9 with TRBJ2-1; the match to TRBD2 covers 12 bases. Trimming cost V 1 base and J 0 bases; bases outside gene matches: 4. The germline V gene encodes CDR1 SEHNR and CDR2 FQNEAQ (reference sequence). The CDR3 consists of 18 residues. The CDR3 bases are TGTGCCAGCAGCTTAGTGACTAGCGGGAGAACCTCCTACAATGAGCAGTTCTTC. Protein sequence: CASSLVTSGRTSYNEQFF.

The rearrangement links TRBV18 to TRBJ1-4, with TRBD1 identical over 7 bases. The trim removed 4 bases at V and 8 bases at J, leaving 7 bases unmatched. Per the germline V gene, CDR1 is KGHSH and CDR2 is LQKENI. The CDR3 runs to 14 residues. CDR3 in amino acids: CASSQGGDAEKLFF. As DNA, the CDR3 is TGTGCCAGCTCACAAGGGGGCGATGCGGAAAAACTGTTTTTT.

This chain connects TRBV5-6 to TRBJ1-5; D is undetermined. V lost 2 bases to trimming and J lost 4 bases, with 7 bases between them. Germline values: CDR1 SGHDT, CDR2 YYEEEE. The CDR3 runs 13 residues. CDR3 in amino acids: CASSFGGNQPQHF. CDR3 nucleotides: TGTGCCAGCAGCTTTGGAGGTAATCAGCCCCAGCATTTT.

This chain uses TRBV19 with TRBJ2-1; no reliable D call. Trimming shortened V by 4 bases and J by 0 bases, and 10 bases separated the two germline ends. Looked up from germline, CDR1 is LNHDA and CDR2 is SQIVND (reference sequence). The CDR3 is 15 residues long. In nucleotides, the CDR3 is TGTGCCAGTAGTAGGTACACCCCCTCCTACAATGAGCAGTTCTTC. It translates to CASSRYTPSYNEQFF.

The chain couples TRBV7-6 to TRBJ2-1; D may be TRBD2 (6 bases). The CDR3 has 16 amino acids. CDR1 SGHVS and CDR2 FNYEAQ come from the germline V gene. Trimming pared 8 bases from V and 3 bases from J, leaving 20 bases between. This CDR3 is CASAKTRDSVYNEQFF. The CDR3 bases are TGTGCCAGCGCGAAGACCCGGGACTCAGTCTACAATGAGCAGTTCTTC.

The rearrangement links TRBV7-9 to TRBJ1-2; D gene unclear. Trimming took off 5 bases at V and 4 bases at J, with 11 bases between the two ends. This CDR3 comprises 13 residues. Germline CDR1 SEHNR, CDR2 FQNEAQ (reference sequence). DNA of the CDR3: TGTGCCAGCAGCCTCGGAGGTCCCTATGGCTACACCTTC. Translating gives CASSLGGPYGYTF.

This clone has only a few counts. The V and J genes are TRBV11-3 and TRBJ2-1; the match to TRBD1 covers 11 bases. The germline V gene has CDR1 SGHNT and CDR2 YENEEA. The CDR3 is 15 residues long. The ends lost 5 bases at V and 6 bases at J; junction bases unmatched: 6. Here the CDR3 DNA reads TGTGCCAGCAGCGCCCGAGGGACAGGGGGCAATGAGCAGTTCTTC. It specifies CASSARGTGGNEQFF.

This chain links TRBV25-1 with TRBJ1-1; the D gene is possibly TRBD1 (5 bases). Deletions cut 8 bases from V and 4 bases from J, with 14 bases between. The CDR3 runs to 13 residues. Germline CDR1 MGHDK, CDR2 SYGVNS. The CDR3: CASSSRQGTEAFF. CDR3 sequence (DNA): TGTGCCAGCTCGAGCCGTCAGGGCACTGAAGCTTTCTTT.

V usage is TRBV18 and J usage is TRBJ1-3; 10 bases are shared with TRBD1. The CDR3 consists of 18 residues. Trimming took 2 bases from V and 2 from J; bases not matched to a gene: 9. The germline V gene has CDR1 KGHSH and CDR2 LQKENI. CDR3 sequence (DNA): TGTGCCAGCTCACCAACCGGGACAGGGGTTTCAGCTGGAAACACCATATATTTT. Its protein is CASSPTGTGVSAGNTIYF.

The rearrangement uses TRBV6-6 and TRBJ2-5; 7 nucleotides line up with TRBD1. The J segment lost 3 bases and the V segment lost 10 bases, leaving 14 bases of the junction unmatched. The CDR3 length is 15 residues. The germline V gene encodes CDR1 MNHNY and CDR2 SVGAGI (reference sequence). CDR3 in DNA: TGTGCCACCGTATACAGGGGAGTTTTAGAAGAGACCCAGTACTTC. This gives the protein CATVYRGVLEETQYF.

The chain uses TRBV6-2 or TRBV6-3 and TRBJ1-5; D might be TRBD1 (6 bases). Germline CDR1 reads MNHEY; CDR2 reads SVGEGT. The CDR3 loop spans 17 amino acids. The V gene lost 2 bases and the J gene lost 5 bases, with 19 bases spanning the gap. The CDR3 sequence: CASSYPSLTGRHQPQHF. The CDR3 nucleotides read TGTGCCAGCAGTTACCCGAGTTTAACAGGGCGGCATCAGCCCCAGCATTTT.

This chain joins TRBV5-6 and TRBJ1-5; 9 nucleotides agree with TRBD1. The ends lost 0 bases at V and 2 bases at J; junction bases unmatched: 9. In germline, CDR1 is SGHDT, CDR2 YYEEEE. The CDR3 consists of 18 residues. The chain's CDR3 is CASSLGGTGWNRNQPQHF. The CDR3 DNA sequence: TGTGCCAGCAGCTTGGGTGGGACAGGGTGGAATCGCAATCAGCCCCAGCATTTT.